Listed below are T cell receptor beta chains from one sample, sequenced in a study of blood T cell repertoires in COVID-19. Repertoires were generated with immunoSEQ multiplex PCR, while TCRdb's copy carries only in-frame clones and drops some. The profile shows about 320,000 clones, roughly nine tenths of them singletons. The sequencing input was peripheral blood. The source of these receptors is a young man who had recovered from COVID-19. CDR3s include the opening cysteine and the closing phenylalanine or tryptophan. The D gene is left open where the match is weak. Some rows mark clone size as missing; the rest say once, few, many or name a class of expanded clone.

>-|-|TRBJ2-7|TRBV5-4
TGTGCCAGCAGCTTGTGGCAGCGCCACTACGAGCAGTACTTC
CASSLWQRHYEQYF
>-|TRBD1|TRBJ1-4|TRBV4-3
TGCGCCAGCAGCCAAGGATCCGGGACAGGGGGCGAAAAACTGTTTTTT
CASSQGSGTGGEKLFF
>-|-|TRBJ2-1|TRBV13
TGTGCCAGCAGCTTAGATATCAATGAGCAGTTCTTC
CASSLDINEQFF
>-|TRBD2|TRBJ2-3|TRBV6-5
TGTGCCAGCAGACCCGGGTCGGGAGGGACAGATACGCAGTATTTT
CASRPGSGGTDTQYF
>-|-|TRBJ1-4|TRBV6-5
TGTGCCAGCAGTTACTCGAGACTTACTAATGAAAAACTGTTTTTT
CASSYSRLTNEKLFF
>-|TRBD2|TRBJ2-5|TRBV3-1/TRBV3-2
TGTGCCAGCAGCCAAGGTCCGACTAGCGGGGGCGGAAAGACCCAGTACTTC
CASSQGPTSGGGKTQYF
>-|-|TRBJ1-2|TRBV19
TGTGCCAGTAGCGCTGTTGTGGGAGCTGCCGGCTACACCTTC
CASSAVVGAAGYTF
>-|-|TRBJ1-4|TRBV19
TGTGCCAGTAGTATACTGGAGGTTGCAACTAATGAAAAACTGTTTTTT
CASSILEVATNEKLFF
>-|TRBD1|TRBJ1-6|TRBV5-1
TGCGCCAGCAGCTACCGGGACAGAAATTCACCCCTCCACTTT
CASSYRDRNSPLHF
>-|TRBD1|TRBJ2-1|TRBV4-1
TGCGCCAGCAGCCACCCCAGGGGGCCAAGCTACAATGAGCAGTTCTTC
CASSHPRGPSYNEQFF
>-|-|TRBJ1-1|TRBV25-1
TGTGCCAGCAGTGAGATGAGCGCGGGGAACACTGAAGCTTTCTTT
CASSEMSAGNTEAFF
>-|-|TRBJ1-1|TRBV12-3/TRBV12-4
TGTGCCAGCAGCCCACCCGGGAGCACCAAAGCTTTCTTT
CASSPPGSTKAFF
>-|-|TRBJ1-6|TRBV5-1
TGCGCCAGCAGCGGCTTTAGGGCAGGGGAGAATTCACCCCTCCACTTT
CASSGFRAGENSPLHF
>-|TRBD1|TRBJ1-2|TRBV6-5
TGTGCCAGCAACAGACAGGGGGATGGCTACACCTTC
CASNRQGDGYTF
>few|TRBD1|TRBJ1-1|TRBV6-4
TGTGCCAGCAGTGCAACAGGGGGCTCGGGAGCTTTCTTT
CASSATGGSGAFF
>-|TRBD1|TRBJ2-5|TRBV5-1
TGCGCCAGCAGCTCGGGCATCCTTGGGGACAGGAAGAACTTC
CASSSGILGDRKNF
>-|-|TRBJ2-7|TRBV2
TGTGCCAGCAGTTTCGACTGGGCCTACGAGCAGTACTTC
CASSFDWAYEQYF
>-|-|TRBJ1-2|TRBV5-4
TGTGCCAGCAGCCCAAACCAGTGGGGCTACACCTTC
CASSPNQWGYTF
>-|TRBD1|TRBJ1-2|TRBV2
TGTGCCAGCAGCCTCCTAGGACAGGGGGTAGATGGCTACACCTTC
CASSLLGQGVDGYTF
>-|-|TRBJ2-7|TRBV20-1
TGCAGTGCTTCAGGGGTGGGGGAGCAGTACTTC
CSASGVGEQYF
>-|-|TRBJ1-1|TRBV11-2
TGTGCCAGCAGCTCCTGGGAGGGGTCGAACACTGAAGCTTTCTTT
CASSSWEGSNTEAFF
>-|-|TRBJ1-1|TRBV27
TGTGCCAGCAGTTTCGGGTCGAACACTGAAGCTTTCTTT
CASSFGSNTEAFF
>-|-|TRBJ1-1|TRBV21-1
TGTGCCAGCAGCCTGGGACAGGAGAACACTGAAGCTTTCTTT
CASSLGQENTEAFF
>few|TRBD2|TRBJ2-7|TRBV30
TGTGCCTGGAGTAGACTAGCGGGAGGTTCCCTGGCTCGCGAGCAGTACTTC
CAWSRLAGGSLAREQYF
>-|-|TRBJ2-6|TRBV6-5
TGTGCCAGCAAAAACCCGGGTGCTGGGGCCAACGTCCTGACTTTC
CASKNPGAGANVLTF
>-|-|TRBJ1-1|TRBV11-2
TGTGCCAGCAGCGACTGGGACTTCGAAGCTTTCTTT
CASSDWDFEAFF
>-|-|TRBJ2-3|TRBV7-2
TGTGCCACAACTCCGGGACTTGGGGTTCGGGATACGCAGTATTTT
CATTPGLGVRDTQYF
>-|-|TRBJ1-3|TRBV30
TGTGCCTGGAGTGTACTGCCGAGCTCTGGAAACACCATATATTTT
CAWSVLPSSGNTIYF
>once|-|TRBJ2-7|TRBV4-2
TGTGCCAGCAGCCGCTACGGTAGCTCCTACGAGCAGTACTTC
CASSRYGSSYEQYF
>-|-|TRBJ2-1|TRBV7-2
TGTGGGAGACTCAACAGCATCACAGGGTCCCACAATGAGCAGTTCTTC
CGRLNSITGSHNEQFF
>-|TRBD1|TRBJ1-4|TRBV4-1
TGCGCCAGCAGCCAAGATAGGGGTTTAGGACAGGGGCTGTTTTTT
CASSQDRGLGQGLFF
>-|-|TRBJ1-1|TRBV2
TGTGCCAGCAGTGAATCAGGGTGGGTTGAAGCTTTCTTT
CASSESGWVEAFF
>-|TRBD2|TRBJ2-2|TRBV6-8
TGTGCCAGCAGTTCCGCGGGACTAGCGGGGTCCGGGGAGCTGTTTTTT
CASSSAGLAGSGELFF
>-|-|TRBJ2-7|TRBV10-3
TGTGCCATCGGTACTGCGGGGCTGTCCTACGAGCAGTACTTC
CAIGTAGLSYEQYF
>once|TRBD1|TRBJ1-6|TRBV30
TGTGCCTGGAGATCACCGGGACAGGGGAACTATAATTCACCCCTCCACTTT
CAWRSPGQGNYNSPLHF
>-|-|TRBJ2-7|TRBV18
TGTGCCAGCTCACGGGACTTTTACGAGCAGTACTTC
CASSRDFYEQYF
>few|-|TRBJ2-7|TRBV6-1
TGTGCCAGCAGTGACAGGGTCGAGCAGTACTTC
CASSDRVEQYF
>-|-|TRBJ2-7|TRBV5-5
TGTGCCAGCAGCCCCCCGTCGGCAGGCTACGAGCAGTACTTC
CASSPPSAGYEQYF
>-|TRBD1|TRBJ2-1|TRBV9
TGTGCCAGCAGCGTAGATGGTGGGACAGCATACGGTGAGCAGTTCTTC
CASSVDGGTAYGEQFF
>-|-|TRBJ1-1|TRBV7-3
TGTGCCAGCAGCCCTACCCGGGACACCGCCGCTGAAGCTTTCTTT
CASSPTRDTAAEAFF
>-|-|TRBJ1-1|TRBV6-5
TGTGCCAGCACCCAAAAGGAGGGACGGGGAGGAGCTTTCTTT
CASTQKEGRGGAFF
>-|TRBD1|TRBJ2-6|TRBV5-1
TGCGCCAGCAGCTTTGCGAGCACGGGACAGGGGGCTCGTGGGGCCAACGTCCTGACTTTC
CASSFASTGQGARGANVLTF
>-|-|TRBJ2-7|TRBV7-2
TGTGCCAGCAGCTTAGCGACAAGCCTGGGTTCCTACGAGCAGTACTTC
CASSLATSLGSYEQYF
>-|TRBD2|TRBJ2-4|TRBV5-1
TGCGCCAGCAGCTTGGAACCCGCGGCGGGAGTAAACAACCTAGCCAAAAACATTCAGTACTTC
CASSLEPAAGVNNLAKNIQYF
>-|-|TRBJ2-7|TRBV2
TGTGCCAGCAGTGTTGGGGGGTACGAGCAGTACTTC
CASSVGGYEQYF
>-|-|TRBJ2-3|TRBV10-3
TGTGCCATCGCAGGTAAAAACACAGATACGCAGTATTTT
CAIAGKNTDTQYF
>once|-|TRBJ1-2|TRBV29-1
TGCAGCGTTGATGACCACCTGGAGGGCTACACCTTC
CSVDDHLEGYTF
>-|TRBD2|TRBJ2-7|TRBV10-3
TGTGCCATCAGTGAGTCGACTCCAGGGACTAGCGGAAATCCCTACGAGCAGTACTTC
CAISESTPGTSGNPYEQYF
>-|-|TRBJ2-3|TRBV5-1
TGCGCCAGCAGCCAGCTCACAGGGGATACGCAGTATTTT
CASSQLTGDTQYF
>few|TRBD1|TRBJ1-1|TRBV11-2
TGTGCCAGCAGCCAGGGACAGGCTGGCGCTTTCTTT
CASSQGQAGAFF
>-|-|TRBJ2-7|TRBV4-3
TGCGCCAGCAGCCAAGAATGGGGCGACAGGCGATACGAGCAGTACTTC
CASSQEWGDRRYEQYF
>-|-|TRBJ2-7|TRBV29-1
TGCAGCGTGGCGACAGTGCTCTCCTACGAGCAGTACTTC
CSVATVLSYEQYF
>-|TRBD1|TRBJ1-1|TRBV6-2/TRBV6-3
TGTGCCAGCAGTAAAACGACAGGGTTAATCTGGAACACTGAAGCTTTCTTT
CASSKTTGLIWNTEAFF
>-|-|TRBJ1-1|TRBV3-1/TRBV3-2
TGTGCCAGCAGCCAAGTAGGGGTAAACACTGAAGCTTTCTTT
CASSQVGVNTEAFF